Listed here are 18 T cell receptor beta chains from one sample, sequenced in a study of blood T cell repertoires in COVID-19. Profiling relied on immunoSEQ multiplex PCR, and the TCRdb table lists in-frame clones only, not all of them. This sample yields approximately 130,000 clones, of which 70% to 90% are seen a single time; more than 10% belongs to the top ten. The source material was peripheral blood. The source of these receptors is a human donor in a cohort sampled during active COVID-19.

The CDR3 reads CASSSYWDRGGNEQFF. The DNA for the CDR3 is TGTGCCAGCAGCTCCTATTGGGACAGGGGTGGCAATGAGCAGTTCTTC. V gene TRBV5-6 combines with J gene TRBJ2-1, with 10 bases matching TRBD1. There are 16 residues in the CDR3. Germline V lookup: CDR1 SGHDT, CDR2 YYEEEE. V shed 3 bases and J 6 bases; nucleotides not matched to a gene: 9.

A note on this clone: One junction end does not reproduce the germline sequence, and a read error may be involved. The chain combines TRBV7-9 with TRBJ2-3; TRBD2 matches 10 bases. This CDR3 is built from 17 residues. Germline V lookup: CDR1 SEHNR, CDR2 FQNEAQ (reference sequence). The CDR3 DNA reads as TGTGCTAGCAGCCGACCTAGCGGGGGCGTGAGCACAGATACGCAGTATTTT. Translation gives CASSRPSGGVSTDTQYF.

CDR3 region: CASIPTPGNGYGYTF. Written as DNA, the CDR3 is TGTGCCAGTATCCCAACCCCAGGCAACGGCTATGGCTACACCTTC. The chain has TRBV19 and TRBJ1-2, with D unclear. The CDR3 totals 15 residues. Germline V gene sequence: CDR1 LNHDA, CDR2 SQIVND (reference sequence). V lost 7 bases, J lost 4 bases, and 19 bases lay in between.

The CDR3 region is CASRPHQEDTQYF. The CDR3 DNA reads as TGTGCCAGCAGACCACATCAAGAAGATACGCAGTATTTT. The chain is built from TRBV6-5 and TRBJ2-3; unclear D gene. This CDR3 region has 13 residues. CDR1 is MNHEY and CDR2 is SVGAGI in the germline V gene. With 6 bases removed from V and 5 bases from J, the gap between germline ends came to 12 bases.

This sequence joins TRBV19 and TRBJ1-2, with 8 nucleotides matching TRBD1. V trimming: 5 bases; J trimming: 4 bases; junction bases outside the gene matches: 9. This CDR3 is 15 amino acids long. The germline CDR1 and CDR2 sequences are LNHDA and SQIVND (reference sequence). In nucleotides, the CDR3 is TGTGCCAGTAGTTCCGACAGGGGATTAACCTATGGCTACACCTTC. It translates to CASSSDRGLTYGYTF.

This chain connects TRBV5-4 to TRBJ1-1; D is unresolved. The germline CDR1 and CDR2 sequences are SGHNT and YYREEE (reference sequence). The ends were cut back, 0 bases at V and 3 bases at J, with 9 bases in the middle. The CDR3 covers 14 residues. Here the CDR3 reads CASSLGLSDTEAFF. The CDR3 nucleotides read TGTGCCAGCAGCTTGGGGCTGTCAGACACTGAAGCTTTCTTT.

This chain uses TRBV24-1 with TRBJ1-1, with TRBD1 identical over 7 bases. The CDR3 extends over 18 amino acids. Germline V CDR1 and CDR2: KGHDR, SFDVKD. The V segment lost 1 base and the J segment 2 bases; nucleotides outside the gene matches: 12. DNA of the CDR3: TGTGCCACCAGTGATTTTCGAGGCAGGGGGAGCAGAAACACTGAAGCTTTCTTT. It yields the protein CATSDFRGRGSRNTEAFF.

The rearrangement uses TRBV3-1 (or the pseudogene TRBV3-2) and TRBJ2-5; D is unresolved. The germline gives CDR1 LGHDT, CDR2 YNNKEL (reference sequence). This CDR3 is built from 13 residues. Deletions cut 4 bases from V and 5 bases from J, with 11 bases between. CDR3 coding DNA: TGTGCCAGCAGCCGAACCCTCCGGGAGACCCAGTACTTC. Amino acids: CASSRTLRETQYF.

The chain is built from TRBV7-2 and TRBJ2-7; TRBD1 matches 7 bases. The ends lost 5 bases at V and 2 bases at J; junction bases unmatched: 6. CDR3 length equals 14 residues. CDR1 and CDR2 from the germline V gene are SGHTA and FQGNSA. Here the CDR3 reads CASSRKTGTYEQYF. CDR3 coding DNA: TGTGCCAGCAGCAGAAAGACAGGGACCTACGAGCAGTACTTC. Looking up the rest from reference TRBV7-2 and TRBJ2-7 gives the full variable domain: GAGVSQSPSNKVTEKGKDVELRCDPISGHTALYWYRQSLGQGLEFLIYFQGNSAPDKSGLPSDRFSAERTGGSVSTLTIQRTQQEDSAVYLCASSRKTGTYEQYFGPGTRLTVT.

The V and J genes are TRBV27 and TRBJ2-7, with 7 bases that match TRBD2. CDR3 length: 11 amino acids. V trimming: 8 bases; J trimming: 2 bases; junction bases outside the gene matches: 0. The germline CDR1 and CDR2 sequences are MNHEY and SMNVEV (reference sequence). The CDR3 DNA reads TGTGCCAGCGGACTAGCCTACGAGCAGTACTTC. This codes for CASGLAYEQYF.

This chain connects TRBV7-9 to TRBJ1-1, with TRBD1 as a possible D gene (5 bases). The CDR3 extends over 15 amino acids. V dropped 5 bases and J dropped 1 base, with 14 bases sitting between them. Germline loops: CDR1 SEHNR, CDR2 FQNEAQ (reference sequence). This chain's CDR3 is CASSPRGHQNTEAFF. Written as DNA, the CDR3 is TGTGCCAGCAGCCCAAGAGGACACCAGAACACTGAAGCTTTCTTT. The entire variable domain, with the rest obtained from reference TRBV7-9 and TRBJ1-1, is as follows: DTGVSQNPRHKITKRGQNVTFRCDPISEHNRLYWYRQTLGQGPEFLTYFQNEAQLEKSRLLSDRFSAERPKGSFSTLEIQRTEQGDSAMYLCASSPRGHQNTEAFFGQGTRLTVV.

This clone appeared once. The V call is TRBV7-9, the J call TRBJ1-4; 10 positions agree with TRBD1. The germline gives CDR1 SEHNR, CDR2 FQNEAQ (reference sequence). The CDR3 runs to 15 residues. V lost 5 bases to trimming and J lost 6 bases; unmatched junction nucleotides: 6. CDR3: CASSPPGQGYEKLFF. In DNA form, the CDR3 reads TGTGCCAGCAGCCCACCGGGACAGGGGTATGAAAAACTGTTTTTT.

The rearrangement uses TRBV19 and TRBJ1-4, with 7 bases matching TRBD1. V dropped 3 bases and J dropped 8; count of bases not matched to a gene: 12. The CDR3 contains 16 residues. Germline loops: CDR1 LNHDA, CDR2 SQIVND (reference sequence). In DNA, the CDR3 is TGTGCCAGTAGTATTGATGTGAACAGGGGATGGGAAAAACTGTTTTTT. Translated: CASSIDVNRGWEKLFF.

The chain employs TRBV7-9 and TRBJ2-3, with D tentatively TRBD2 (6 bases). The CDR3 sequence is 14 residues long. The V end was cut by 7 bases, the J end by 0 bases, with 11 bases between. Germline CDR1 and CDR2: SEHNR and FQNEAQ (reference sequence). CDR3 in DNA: TGTGCCAGCACGGGGGAGTCTAGCACAGATACGCAGTATTTT. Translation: CASTGESSTDTQYF.

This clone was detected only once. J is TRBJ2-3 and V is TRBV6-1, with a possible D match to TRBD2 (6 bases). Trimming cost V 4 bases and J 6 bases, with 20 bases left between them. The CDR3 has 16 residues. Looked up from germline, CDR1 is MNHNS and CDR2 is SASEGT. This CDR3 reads CASSVSLGQRADTQYF. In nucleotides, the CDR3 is TGTGCCAGCAGTGTGTCCCTAGGGCAGCGGGCGGATACGCAGTATTTT.

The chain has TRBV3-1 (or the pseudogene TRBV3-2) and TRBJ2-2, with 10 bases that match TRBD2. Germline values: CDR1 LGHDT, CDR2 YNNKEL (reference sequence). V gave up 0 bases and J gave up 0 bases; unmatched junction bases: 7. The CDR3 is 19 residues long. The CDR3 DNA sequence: TGTGCCAGCAGCCAAGAGGTGTTAGCGGGGGGTTCGAACACCGGGGAGCTGTTTTTT. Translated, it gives CASSQEVLAGGSNTGELFF.

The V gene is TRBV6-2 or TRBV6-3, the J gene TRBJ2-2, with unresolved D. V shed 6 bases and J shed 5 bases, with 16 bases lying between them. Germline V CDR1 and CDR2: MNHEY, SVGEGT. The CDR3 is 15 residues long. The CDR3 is CASSSPHRETGELFF. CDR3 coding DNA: TGTGCCAGCAGCTCTCCCCACCGCGAAACCGGGGAGCTGTTTTTT.

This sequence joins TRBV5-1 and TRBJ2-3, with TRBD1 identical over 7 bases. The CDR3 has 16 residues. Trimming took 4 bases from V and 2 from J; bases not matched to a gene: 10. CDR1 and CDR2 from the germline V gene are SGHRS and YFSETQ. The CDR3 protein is CASSLPPGTATDTQYF. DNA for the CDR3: TGCGCCAGCAGCCTCCCCCCGGGGACAGCCACAGATACGCAGTATTTT.